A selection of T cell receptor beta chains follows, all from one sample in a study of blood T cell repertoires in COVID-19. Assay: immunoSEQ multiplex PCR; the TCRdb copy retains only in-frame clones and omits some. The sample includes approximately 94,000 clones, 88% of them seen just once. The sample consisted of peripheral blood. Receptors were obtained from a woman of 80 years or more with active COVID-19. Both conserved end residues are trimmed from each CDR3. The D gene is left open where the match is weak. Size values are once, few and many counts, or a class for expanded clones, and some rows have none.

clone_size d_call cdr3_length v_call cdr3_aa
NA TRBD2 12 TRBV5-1 ASSLGLAVETQY
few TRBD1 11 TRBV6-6 ASSGDQGAPLH
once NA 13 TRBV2 ASSDEGLPSLEQY
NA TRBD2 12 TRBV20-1 SASATSRQETQY
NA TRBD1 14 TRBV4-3 ASSQPIPGQQYEQY
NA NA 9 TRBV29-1 SAGQRNTIY
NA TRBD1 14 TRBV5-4 ASSSEGQVSPDTQY
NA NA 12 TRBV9 ASSLRRGSYGYT
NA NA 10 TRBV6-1 ASSDRVKPQH
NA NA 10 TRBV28 ASSFRNTEAF
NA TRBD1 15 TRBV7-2 ASSLLGQGAGANVLT
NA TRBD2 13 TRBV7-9 ASITGLADTDTQY
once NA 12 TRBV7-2 ASRPPGRRNEQF
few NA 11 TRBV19 ASTKGVYSGYT
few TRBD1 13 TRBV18 ASSNKGTGFNEQY
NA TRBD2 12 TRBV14 ASSRGGGFHEQF
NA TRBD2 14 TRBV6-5 ASSYGLAGGLNEQF
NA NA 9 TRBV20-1 SAPLRNEQF
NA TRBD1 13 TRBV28 ASSFWQGATGELF
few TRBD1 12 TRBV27 ASGNRDRVYGYT
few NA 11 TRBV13 ASSLGPSLEQY
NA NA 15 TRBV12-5 ASGLAIAEAGGNEQF
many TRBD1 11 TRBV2 ASSEIPTGALH
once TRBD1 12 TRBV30 AWSPGQGAFGYT
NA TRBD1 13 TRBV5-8 ASSHGTGGIEEQY
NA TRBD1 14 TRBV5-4 ASSASPGGSGETQY
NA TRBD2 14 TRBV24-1 ATRGLAGVEQETQY
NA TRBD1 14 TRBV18 ASSPGQGQNNYGYT
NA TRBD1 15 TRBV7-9 ASSWYASWTGIYEQY
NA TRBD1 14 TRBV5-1 ASNPLETGYTDTQY
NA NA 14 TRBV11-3 ASSLGGQEPYNEQF
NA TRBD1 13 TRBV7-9 ASSSGTGLNQPQH
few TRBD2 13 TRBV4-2 ASSQQPGLAYEQY
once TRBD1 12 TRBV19 ASSTTGAGETQY
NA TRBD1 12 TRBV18 ASDPGQGIYEQY
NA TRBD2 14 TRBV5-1 ASSLATGAGTDTQY
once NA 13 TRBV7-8 ASSFQGFENEKLF
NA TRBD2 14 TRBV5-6 ASSLSAGGIADTQY
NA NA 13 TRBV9 ASSVSPVYTGELF
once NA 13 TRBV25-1 ASSQNKVRYAEQF
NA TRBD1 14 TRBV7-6 ASSLALQGGNEKLF
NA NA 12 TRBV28 ASHTRVGTDTQY
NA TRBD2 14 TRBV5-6 ASSLLGGSGKDTQY
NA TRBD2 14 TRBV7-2 ASSYLLAGGTDTQY
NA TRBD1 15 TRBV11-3 ASSPPQGAANTGELF
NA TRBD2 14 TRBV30 ALRELAGGRFYEQY
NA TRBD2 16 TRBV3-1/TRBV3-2 ASSQERTSGRFRETQY
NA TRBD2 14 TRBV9 ASSAELAGGLDTQY
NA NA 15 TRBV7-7 ASSLRAAGPLGNEQF
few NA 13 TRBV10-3 ATSDSFSTGNTIY